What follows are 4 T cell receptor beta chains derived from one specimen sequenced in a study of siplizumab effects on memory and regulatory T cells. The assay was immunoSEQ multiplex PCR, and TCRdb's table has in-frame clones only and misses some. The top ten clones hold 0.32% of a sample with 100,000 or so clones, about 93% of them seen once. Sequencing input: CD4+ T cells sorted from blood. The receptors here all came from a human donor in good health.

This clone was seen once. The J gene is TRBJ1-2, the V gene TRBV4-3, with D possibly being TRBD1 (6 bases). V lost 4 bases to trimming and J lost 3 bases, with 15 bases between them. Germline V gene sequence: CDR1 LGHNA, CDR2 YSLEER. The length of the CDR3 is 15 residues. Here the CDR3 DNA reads TGCGCCAGCAGCCGTTCCCGACCAGGGGACTATGGCTACACCTTC. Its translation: CASSRSRPGDYGYTF.

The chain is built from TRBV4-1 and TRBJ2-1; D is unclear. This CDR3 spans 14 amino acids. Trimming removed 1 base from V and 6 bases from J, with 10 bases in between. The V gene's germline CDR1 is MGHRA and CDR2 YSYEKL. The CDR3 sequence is CASSQAGRRNEQFF. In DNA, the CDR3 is TGCGCCAGCAGCCAAGCGGGCCGGCGCAATGAGCAGTTCTTC.

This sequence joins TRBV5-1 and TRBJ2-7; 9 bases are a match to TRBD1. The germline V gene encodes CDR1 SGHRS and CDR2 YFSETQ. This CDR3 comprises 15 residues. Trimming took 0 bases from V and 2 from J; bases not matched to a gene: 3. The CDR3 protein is CASSLGQGVTYEQYF. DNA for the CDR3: TGCGCCAGCAGCTTGGGACAGGGGGTAACCTACGAGCAGTACTTC.

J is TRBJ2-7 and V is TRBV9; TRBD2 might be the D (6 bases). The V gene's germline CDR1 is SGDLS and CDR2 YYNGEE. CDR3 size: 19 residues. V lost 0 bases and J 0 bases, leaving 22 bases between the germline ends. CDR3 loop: CASSVAPGAGFRSSYEQYF. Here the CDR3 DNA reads TGTGCCAGCAGCGTAGCTCCTGGAGCGGGTTTCAGGTCCTCCTACGAGCAGTACTTC.